Shown below are 27 T cell receptor beta chains from a single sample sequenced in a study of yellow fever vaccine responses in identical twins. TCRdb called the RT-PCR reads again in MiXCR, with one record for every CDR3 protein. This sample has several thousand distinct CDR3 sequences; about 88% occur once, and the top ten carry about 3.1%. Source: T cells from blood (PBMCs), unsorted or a sorted subset (not recorded which), taken before or after yellow fever vaccination (not recorded which). The receptors come from a woman aged 18-29 years who received the yellow fever vaccine.

The chain recombines TRBV11-2 with TRBJ1-6; no reliable D call. Trimming stripped 5 bases from V and 9 bases from J, with 20 bases between. The CDR3 contains 16 residues. CDR1 SGHAT and CDR2 FQNNGV come from the germline V gene. This CDR3 reads CASSPLSGRPGSPLHF. The CDR3 DNA reads TGTGCCAGCAGCCCCCTTTCAGGTCGTCCGGGTTCACCCCTCCACTTT.

This chain links TRBV20-1 with TRBJ2-3; a weak D match, TRBD2 (5 bases). The CDR3 is 13 amino acids. Germline lookup yields CDR1 DFQATT and CDR2 SNEGSKA (reference sequence). V was trimmed by 5 bases and J by 1 base, leaving 10 bases between them. For the CDR3, the DNA is TGCAGTGCTGAGGGTAGCGGCACAGATACGCAGTATTTT. This sequence encodes CSAEGSGTDTQYF.

The chain couples TRBV7-6 to TRBJ2-5; D uncertain. V was cut by 3 bases and J by 3 bases, with 2 bases left in between. The CDR3 runs to 11 residues. Germline V gives CDR1 SGHVS, CDR2 FNYEAQ. CDR3 coding DNA: TGTGCCAGCAGCTTCAAAGAGACCCAGTACTTC. Protein product: CASSFKETQYF. The full variable domain, with the rest looked up from reference TRBV7-6 and TRBJ2-5, is GAGVSQSPRYKVTKRGQDVALRCDPISGHVSLYWYRQALGQGPEFLTYFNYEAQQDKSGLPNDRFSAERPEGSISTLTIQRTEQRDSAMYRCASSFKETQYFGPGTRLLVL.

The chain links TRBV7-6 to TRBJ2-1, with D hard to call. The V end lost 8 bases, the J end lost 0 bases, and 8 bases lay between the germline ends. Germline V gene sequence: CDR1 SGHVS, CDR2 FNYEAQ. The CDR3 loop spans 13 amino acids. CDR3 residues: CASAQSSYNEQFF. The CDR3 DNA sequence: TGTGCCAGCGCCCAAAGCTCCTACAATGAGCAGTTCTTC.

The V call is TRBV4-2, the J call TRBJ2-1; tentatively, D is TRBD2 (6 bases). Trimming removed 4 bases from V and 6 bases from J, with 10 bases in between. The CDR3 spans 13 residues. The germline V gene has CDR1 LGHNA and CDR2 YNFKEQ. The CDR3 DNA sequence: TGTGCCAGCAGCCCGAGCGGGTCCAATGAGCAGTTCTTC. Its translation is CASSPSGSNEQFF.

Concerning this clonotype: The missing conserved phenylalanine or tryptophan at the end of this CDR3 makes a read error likely. The limits of the CDR3 on the DNA are not certain, so only TCRdb's listed CDR3 is given. The V and J genes are TRBV11-2 and TRBJ2-7. In germline, CDR1 is SGHAT, CDR2 FQNNGV. The CDR3 has 12 residues if both end residues are counted. CDR3 residues: CASSLYPSETYL.

This clonotype was recorded once. The chain is built from TRBV11-2 and TRBJ1-5, with TRBD1 matching 7 bases. Germline CDR1 and CDR2: SGHAT and FQNNGV. The V gene end was trimmed by 1 base and the J gene end by 3 bases; junction bases not matched to a gene: 3. The CDR3 length is 15 residues. The CDR3 spells CASSLGTGNNQPQHF. DNA for the CDR3: TGTGCCAGCAGCTTAGGGACAGGTAACAATCAGCCCCAGCATTTT.

The chain uses TRBV29-1 and TRBJ2-2, with 9 bases that match TRBD1. Unmatched junction bases numbered 8, after V lost 7 bases and J lost 5 bases. Germline-derived CDR1 and CDR2 are SQVTM and ANQGSEA. This CDR3 comprises 14 residues. CDR3 residues: CSAGQGSRTGELFF. CDR3 in DNA: TGCAGCGCCGGACAGGGGTCTAGGACCGGGGAGCTGTTTTTT.

The CDR3 loop reads CASSLAGGRTDTQYF. CDR3 coding DNA: TGTGCCAGCAGCTTAGCGGGAGGACGCACAGATACGCAGTATTTT. The chain is built from TRBV7-2 and TRBJ2-3, with D tentatively TRBD2 (6 bases). Looked up from germline, CDR1 is SGHTA and CDR2 is FQGNSA. The CDR3 loop spans 15 amino acids. V lost 0 bases and J lost 1, with 8 bases in between.

This clonotype was found a few times. This sequence joins TRBV20-1 and TRBJ2-1; D may be TRBD1 or TRBD2 (5 bases each). In germline, CDR1 is DFQATT, CDR2 SNEGSKA (reference sequence). This CDR3 contains 14 residues. Deletions cut 4 bases from V and 4 bases from J, with 14 bases between. The CDR3 DNA reads as TGCAGTGCTAACGAAGGGACGGATTACAATGAGCAGTTCTTC. This encodes CSANEGTDYNEQFF.

This sequence joins TRBV5-1 and TRBJ2-5; D is ambiguous. Germline V CDR1 and CDR2: SGHRS, YFSETQ. The V gene lost 0 bases and the J gene lost 1 base, with 16 bases spanning the gap. CDR3 length: 17 residues. The CDR3 sequence is CASSLGVKSVFQETQYF. CDR3 sequence (DNA): TGCGCCAGCAGCTTGGGGGTAAAGAGCGTATTCCAAGAGACCCAGTACTTC.

This clonotype was seen a single time. This rearrangement joins TRBV18 to TRBJ2-5; 7 bases agree with TRBD2. V trimming: 1 base; J trimming: 5 bases; junction bases outside the gene matches: 7. In germline, CDR1 is KGHSH, CDR2 LQKENI. This CDR3 has 15 amino acids. CDR3 in amino acids: CASSPLASGTETQYF. The CDR3, as DNA: TGTGCCAGCTCACCACTGGCTAGCGGTACTGAGACCCAGTACTTC.

The V and J genes are TRBV6-5 and TRBJ1-1; D is perhaps TRBD1 (6 bases). Germline lookup yields CDR1 MNHEY and CDR2 SVGAGI. The CDR3 consists of 16 residues. V lost 4 bases and J 0 bases, leaving 15 bases between the germline ends. The CDR3 protein is CASSFRQVALNTEAFF. The CDR3, as DNA: TGTGCCAGCAGTTTCCGACAGGTGGCTTTGAACACTGAAGCTTTCTTT.

V usage is TRBV7-6 and J usage is TRBJ2-5; 8 bases fit TRBD2. The CDR3 has 16 residues. The germline V gene encodes CDR1 SGHVS and CDR2 FNYEAQ. The J segment lost 3 bases and the V segment lost 3 bases, leaving 9 bases of the junction unmatched. CDR3 sequence reads: CASSFDNSGGKETQYF. DNA for the CDR3: TGTGCCAGCAGCTTCGATAATTCGGGGGGGAAAGAGACCCAGTACTTC.

The V gene is TRBV29-1, the J gene TRBJ2-1; D is unclear. The ends were cut back, 7 bases at V and 0 bases at J, with 10 bases in the middle. The CDR3 extends over 13 amino acids. Germline V CDR1 and CDR2: SQVTM, ANQGSEA. CDR3 amino acids: CSGFTLSYNEQFF. CDR3 DNA: TGCAGCGGATTTACACTCTCCTACAATGAGCAGTTCTTC.

This clonotype came up a few times. The chain is built from TRBV11-1 and TRBJ1-5, with D perhaps TRBD1 (5 bases). The CDR3 is 14 residues long. Germline V lookup: CDR1 SGHAT, CDR2 FQDESV (reference sequence). V was pared by 5 bases and J by 3 bases, with 11 bases between. The CDR3 DNA reads TGTGCCAGCAGCCTCCAAGGGGTCAATCAGCCCCAGCATTTT. This codes for CASSLQGVNQPQHF.

The V gene is TRBV5-4, the J gene TRBJ2-1; 7 bases map to TRBD1. CDR1 and CDR2 (germline): SGHNT, YYREEE (reference sequence). The CDR3 extends over 14 amino acids. Trimming cost V 0 bases and J 4 bases; bases outside gene matches: 1. Written as DNA, the CDR3 is TGTGCCAGCAGCTTGGGACAGGGTTACAATGAGCAGTTCTTC. Translating gives CASSLGQGYNEQFF.

The genes are TRBV5-1 and TRBJ2-1; no clear D gene. Germline V gene data show CDR1 as SGHRS and CDR2 as YFSETQ. This CDR3 has 14 amino acids. Trimming took off 0 bases at V and 6 bases at J, with 10 bases between the two ends. The CDR3 is CASSLGPNPNEQFF. The CDR3 DNA sequence: TGCGCCAGCAGCTTGGGCCCAAACCCCAATGAGCAGTTCTTC.

The rearrangement joins TRBV11-3 to TRBJ2-5; D remains ambiguous. Germline CDR1 is SGHNT and CDR2 is YENEEA. Trimming removed 5 bases from V and 1 base from J, with 8 bases in between. This CDR3 spans 13 amino acids. The CDR3 DNA reads TGTGCCAGCAGCCTCGGGTTCCAAGAGACCCAGTACTTC. Translating gives CASSLGFQETQYF.

The chain employs TRBV7-3 and TRBJ1-2, with a tentative D call TRBD1 (5 bases). V was pared by 6 bases and J by 7 bases, with 15 bases between. CDR1 is SGHTA, CDR2 FQGTGA, per germline. The CDR3 has 13 amino acids. The CDR3 sequence is CASSPGTAGGYTF. CDR3 bases: TGTGCCAGCAGTCCCGGGACTGCGGGTGGCTACACCTTC. The whole variable domain, remainder taken from reference TRBV7-3 and TRBJ1-2, is GAGVSQTPSNKVTEKGKYVELRCDPISGHTALYWYRQSLGQGPEFLIYFQGTGAADDSGLPNDRFFAVRPEGSVSTLKIQRTERGDSAVYLCASSPGTAGGYTFGSGTRLTVV.

The chain uses TRBV4-1 and TRBJ2-7; 7 bases align to TRBD1. The germline gives CDR1 MGHRA, CDR2 YSYEKL. CDR3 length: 14 amino acids. V gave up 4 bases and J gave up 2 bases; unmatched junction bases: 5. The CDR3 protein is CASSPRTGPYEQYF. Here the CDR3 DNA reads TGCGCCAGCAGCCCACGGACAGGCCCCTACGAGCAGTACTTC.

The chain carries TRBV5-6 and TRBJ2-2; the D gene is possibly TRBD1 (5 bases). CDR1 and CDR2 (germline): SGHDT, YYEEEE. There are 14 residues in the CDR3. With 5 bases removed from V and 1 base from J, the gap between germline ends came to 9 bases. Here the CDR3 DNA reads TGTGCCAGCAGGTTGACAGTGAACACCGGGGAGCTGTTTTTT. This sequence encodes CASRLTVNTGELFF.

This clonotype was found once. The rearrangement uses TRBV28 and TRBJ2-5; D may be TRBD1 or TRBD2 (6 bases each). V lost 10 bases and J lost 5, with 17 bases in between. CDR1 MDHEN and CDR2 SYDVKM come from the germline V gene. This CDR3 is 13 amino acids long. The DNA for the CDR3 is TGTGCCATCGAAGGGGGTCGGGGGGAGACCCAGTACTTC. This gives the protein CAIEGGRGETQYF.

The chain employs TRBV4-1 and TRBJ2-7, with 12 bases fitting TRBD2. The germline CDR1 and CDR2 sequences are MGHRA and YSYEKL. The CDR3 spans 16 residues. J was trimmed by 3 bases and V by 3 bases; bases with no gene match: 6. The DNA of the CDR3 is TGCGCCAGCAGCCAGGAGACTAGCGGGAGTGACTACGAGCAGTACTTC. Amino acids: CASSQETSGSDYEQYF.

V and J are TRBV19 and TRBJ2-5; perhaps D is TRBD1 or TRBD2 (6 bases each). V lost 5 bases and J 7 bases, leaving 17 bases between the germline ends. Germline CDR1 LNHDA, CDR2 SQIVND (reference sequence). CDR3 size: 14 residues. The CDR3 loop is CASSEGGPKRTQYF. The CDR3 bases are TGTGCCAGTAGTGAGGGGGGCCCGAAGAGGACCCAGTACTTC.

This chain links TRBV15 with TRBJ2-3; D possibly matches TRBD1 or TRBD2 (5 bases each). The CDR3 contains 15 residues. The V gene lost 1 base and the J gene lost 4 bases, with 12 bases spanning the gap. The V gene's germline CDR1 is LNHNV and CDR2 YYDKDF (reference sequence). CDR3 nucleotides: TGTGCCACCAGCAGAGGACGGGACGGATCAGATACGCAGTATTTT. It encodes CATSRGRDGSDTQYF. Supplemented by reference TRBV15 and TRBJ2-3, the full variable domain reads DAMVIQNPRYQVTQFGKPVTLSCSQTLNHNVMYWYQQKSSQAPKLLFHYYDKDFNNEADTPDNFQSRRPNTSFCFLDIRSPGLGDTAMYLCATSRGRDGSDTQYFGPGTRLTVL.

The chain couples TRBV30 to TRBJ1-2; D not resolved. Germline loops: CDR1 GTSNPN, CDR2 SVGIG (reference sequence). Between the trimmed V and J ends, which lost 0 bases and 9 bases, there was a span of 17 bases. This CDR3 is 14 amino acids long. The CDR3 sequence: CAWSVRRETNCYTF. The CDR3 DNA is TGTGCCTGGAGTGTACGGCGTGAGACTAATTGCTACACCTTC. Using reference TRBV30 and TRBJ1-2 for the parts outside the CDR3, the full variable domain is SQTIHQWPATLVQPVGSPLSLECTVEGTSNPNLYWYRQAAGRGLQLLFYSVGIGQISSEVPQNLSASRPQDRQFILSSKKLLLSDSGFYLCAWSVRRETNCYTFGSGTRLTVV.